The present T cell receptor (beta chain) was sequenced within a study of shared clonotypes between healthy human individuals. Assay execution took place at the deep level. Method: immunoSEQ multiplex PCR; TCRdb's copy keeps in-frame clones and lacks some. The data show roughly 590,000 clones, just under 97% seen once. Germline CDR1 and CDR2: SGHVS and FQNEAQ. The CDR3 is 13 amino acids. Between the trimmed V and J ends, which lost 7 bases and 8 bases, there was a span of 17 bases. The naive CD8 population came from CD45RO-negative cells selected for CCR7, without terminally differentiated effector memory CD45RA+ cells. The donor cohort consisted entirely of Caucasian adults residing in Nashville, Tennessee.

Material for sequencing was naive CD8+ T cells sorted from blood. The receptor was derived from a woman aged 25 to 39 in good health. This chain links TRBV7-8 with TRBJ1-1; D is possibly TRBD1 (5 bases). The CDR3 sequence is CASKGTRLTEAFF. Here the CDR3 DNA reads TGTGCCAGCAAAGGGACCCGCCTGACCGAAGCTTTCTTT.